This T cell receptor beta chain is from a study of blood T cell repertoires in COVID-19. For the study at large: Acute and convalescent COVID-19 samples came from the United States, Italy and Spain. The cDNA or gDNA used as material had been derived from T cells, B-cell-depleted T cells, or PBMCs.

Germline V gives CDR1 LGHDT, CDR2 YNNKEL (reference sequence). CDR3 length equals 16 residues. V lost 4 bases and J 3 bases, leaving 17 bases between the germline ends. Source study methods: Estimation of nucleated cell counts was performed using reference gene primer amplification. The repertoire was sequenced with immunoSEQ multiplex PCR; TCRdb's copy has only in-frame clones and lacks some. V, J and clone size reflect that table, while D and trimming were determined from the DNA. The data hold fewer than 300,000 clones, with 87% observed a single time. This sequence originates from a woman aged 45 to 65 with acute or convalescent COVID-19. The sample was peripheral blood. The chain joins TRBV3-1 (or the pseudogene TRBV3-2) to TRBJ2-3; D gene ambiguous. The chain's CDR3 is CASSLTHPLETDTQYF. In DNA, the CDR3 is TGTGCCAGCAGCCTAACCCACCCGCTCGAGACAGATACGCAGTATTTT.